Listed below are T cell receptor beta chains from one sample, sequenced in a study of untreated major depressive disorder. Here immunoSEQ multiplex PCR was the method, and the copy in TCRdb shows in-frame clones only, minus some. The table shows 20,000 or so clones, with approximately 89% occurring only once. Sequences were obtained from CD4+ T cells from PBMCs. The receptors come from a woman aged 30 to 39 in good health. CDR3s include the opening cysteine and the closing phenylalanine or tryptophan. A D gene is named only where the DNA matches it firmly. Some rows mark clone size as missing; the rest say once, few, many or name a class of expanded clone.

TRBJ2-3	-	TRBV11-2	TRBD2	CASRGAGARRLTDTQYF	TGTGCCAGCAGGGGAGCGGGGGCTCGCCGACTCACAGATACGCAGTATTTT
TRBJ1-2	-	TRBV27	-	CASSPRWGTYYGYTF	TGTGCCAGCAGTCCACGGTGGGGGACCTACTATGGCTACACCTTC
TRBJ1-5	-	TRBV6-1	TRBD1	CASTGQGGSNQPQHF	TGTGCCAGCACCGGACAGGGTGGGAGCAATCAGCCCCAGCATTTT
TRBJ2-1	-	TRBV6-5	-	CASSNRDTLGMMQFF	TGTGCCAGCAGTAACCGGGACACCTTGGGAATGATGCAGTTCTTC
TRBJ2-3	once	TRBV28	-	CASSPSDGAADTQYF	TGTGCCAGCAGCCCGAGCGACGGGGCTGCAGATACGCAGTATTTT
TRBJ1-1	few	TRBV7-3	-	CASSERGVTEAFF	TGTGCCAGCAGCGAAAGGGGCGTAACTGAAGCTTTCTTT
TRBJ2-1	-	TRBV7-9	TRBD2	CASSLRGTVNEQFF	TGTGCCAGCAGCTTGCGGGGGACCGTTAATGAGCAGTTCTTC
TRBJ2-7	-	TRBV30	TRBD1	CAYRLGQKAYEQYF	TGTGCCTACCGATTGGGACAGAAGGCTTACGAGCAGTACTTC
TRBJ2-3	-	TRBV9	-	CASSVVVSTDTQYF	TGTGCCAGCAGCGTAGTAGTCAGCACAGATACGCAGTATTTT
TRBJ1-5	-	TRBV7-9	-	CASSLGHSNQPQHF	TGTGCCAGCAGCTTGGGACACTCCAATCAGCCCCAGCATTTT
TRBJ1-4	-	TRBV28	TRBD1	CASSFPGQGGEKLFF	TGTGCCAGCAGTTTTCCGGGACAGGGGGGCGAAAAACTGTTTTTT
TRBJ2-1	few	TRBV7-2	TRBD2	CASSLARVTSGNNEQFF	TGTGCCAGCAGCTTAGCTAGAGTGACTAGCGGGAATAATGAGCAGTTCTTC
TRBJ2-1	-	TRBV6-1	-	CASKNGVYNEQFF	TGTGCCAGCAAAAATGGAGTCTACAATGAGCAGTTCTTC
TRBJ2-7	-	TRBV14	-	CASSRHPPGPETEQYF	TGTGCCAGCAGCCGCCACCCCCCGGGCCCCGAAACGGAGCAGTACTTC
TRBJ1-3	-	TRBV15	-	CATSREGGPGNTIYF	TGTGCCACCAGCAGAGAGGGGGGCCCTGGAAACACCATATATTTT
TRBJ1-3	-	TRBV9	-	CASSVQGPPSGNTIYF	TGTGCCAGCAGCGTACAGGGGCCTCCCTCTGGAAACACCATATATTTT
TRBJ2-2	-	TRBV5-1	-	CASSFADTGELFF	TGCGCCAGCAGCTTCGCAGACACCGGGGAGCTGTTTTTT
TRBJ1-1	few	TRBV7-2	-	CASSFFGRGEAFF	TGTGCCAGCAGCTTTTTCGGCAGGGGTGAAGCTTTCTTT
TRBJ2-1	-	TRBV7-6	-	CASILSSRVPYNEQFF	TGTGCCAGCATACTATCCTCCCGGGTCCCCTACAATGAGCAGTTCTTC
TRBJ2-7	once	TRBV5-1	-	CASSFNQGGYEQYF	TGCGCCAGCAGCTTTAACCAGGGGGGGTACGAGCAGTACTTC
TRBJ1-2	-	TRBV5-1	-	CASSLSLAGPVHGYTF	TGCGCCAGCAGCTTGAGCCTAGCAGGCCCGGTACATGGGTACACCTTC
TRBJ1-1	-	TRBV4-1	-	CASRGNLKNTEAFF	TGCGCCAGCAGGGGAAATCTGAAAAACACTGAAGCTTTCTTT
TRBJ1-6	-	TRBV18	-	CASSQTPGALHF	TGTGCCAGCTCCCAAACACCGGGAGCCCTCCACTTT
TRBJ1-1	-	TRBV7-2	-	CASSLEGGVVTEAFF	TGTGCCAGCAGCTTAGAGGGTGGGGTGGTCACTGAAGCTTTCTTT
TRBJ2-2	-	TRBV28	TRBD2	CASSLWLAGANTGELFF	TGTGCCAGCAGTTTGTGGCTAGCGGGGGCGAACACCGGGGAGCTGTTTTTT
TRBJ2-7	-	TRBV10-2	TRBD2	CASSESMTSGGYEQYF	TGCGCCAGCAGTGAGTCGATGACTAGCGGGGGGTACGAGCAGTACTTC
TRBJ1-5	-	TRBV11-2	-	CASSPSSGLDQPQHF	TGTGCCAGCAGCCCCAGTTCGGGTCTAGATCAGCCCCAGCATTTT